The 10 T cell receptor beta chains reported below all come from one sample, sequenced in a study of beta chain features in type 1 diabetes. Findings and limits, study-wide: Patients with Type 1 diabetes showed moderately but significantly shorter TCRB CDR3s in all four CD4+ subsets.

All of the isolated RNA was reverse transcribed, so expressed TCRB transcripts were sequenced. Sequenced by immunoSEQ multiplex PCR; TCRdb stores in-frame clones only, minus some. The table records 200,000 to 250,000 clones, more than 11% of them present only once. Their antigens remain unidentified. The sample consisted of naive CD4+ T cells from blood. The receptors originated from a man aged 30 to 39 with type 1 diabetes.

As concerns this clone: The same CDR3 arises from other DNA sequences in this sample as well. V gene TRBV11-2 combines with J gene TRBJ1-1; TRBD1 agrees at 8 bases. The CDR3 consists of 14 residues. In germline, CDR1 is SGHAT, CDR2 FQNNGV. Unmatched junction bases numbered 3, after V lost 5 bases and J lost 1 base. The CDR3 nucleotides are TGTGCCAGCAGCCTCGGGACAGGGAACACTGAAGCTTTCTTT. Its protein product is CASSLGTGNTEAFF. Full variable domain (rest looked up from reference TRBV11-2 and TRBJ1-1): EAGVAQSPRYKIIEKRQSVAFWCNPISGHATLYWYQQILGQGPKLLIQFQNNGVVDDSQLPKDRFSAERLKGVDSTLKIQPAKLEDSAVYLCASSLGTGNTEAFFGQGTRLTVV.

This clone was seen a handful of times. The chain combines TRBV27 with TRBJ1-1; D perhaps matches TRBD1 (5 bases). The CDR3 is 14 amino acids. Per germline, CDR1 MNHEY and CDR2 SMNVEV (reference sequence). The V gene lost 8 bases and the J gene lost 8 bases, with 21 bases spanning the gap. Here the CDR3 reads CASALGGGAREAFF. In nucleotides, the CDR3 is TGTGCCAGCGCTCTGGGGGGAGGGGCGAGGGAAGCTTTCTTT.

This clone turned up a few times. This chain connects TRBV2 to TRBJ2-7, with a tentative D call TRBD1 (5 bases). This CDR3 region has 14 residues. Germline CDR1 reads SNHLY; CDR2 reads FYNNEI. Between the trimmed V and J ends, which lost 6 bases and 2 bases, there was a span of 14 bases. The CDR3 spells CASSVAGQPYEQYF. The CDR3 nucleotides are TGTGCCAGCAGCGTGGCAGGGCAACCCTACGAGCAGTACTTC. Full variable domain (outside the CDR3, taken from reference TRBV2 and TRBJ2-7): EPEVTQTPSHQVTQMGQEVILRCVPISNHLYFYWYRQILGQKVEFLVSFYNNEISEKSEIFDDQFSVERPDGSNFTLKIRSTKLEDSAMYFCASSVAGQPYEQYFGPGTRLTVT.

This clone showed up just a few times. The rearrangement links TRBV4-2 to TRBJ2-6, with 11 nucleotides matching TRBD2. V was clipped by 4 bases and J by 0 bases; unmatched bases: 8. This CDR3 comprises 19 residues. CDR1 and CDR2 (germline): LGHNA, YNFKEQ. CDR3 sequence: CASSPGTSGSLSGANVLTF. CDR3 coding DNA: TGTGCCAGCAGCCCCGGGACTAGCGGTTCTCTCTCTGGGGCCAACGTCCTGACTTTC.

The chain carries TRBV5-1 and TRBJ1-1; D unresolved. This CDR3 is built from 14 residues. Per germline, CDR1 SGHRS and CDR2 YFSETQ. With 0 bases removed from V and 8 bases from J, the gap between germline ends came to 14 bases. The CDR3 sequence: CASSLEDWAAEAFF. CDR3 coding DNA: TGCGCCAGCAGCTTGGAGGATTGGGCTGCCGAAGCTTTCTTT.

The genes are TRBV18 and TRBJ2-5, with 7 bases matching TRBD2. V lost 5 bases and J lost 5; bases outside the gene matches: 5. The CDR3 runs 13 residues. Germline assignment: CDR1 KGHSH and CDR2 LQKENI. In DNA form, the CDR3 reads TGTGCCAGCTCATCGAGGGAGGGGGAGACCCAGTACTTC. Translation gives CASSSREGETQYF.

In this sample, this clone turned up once. The chain combines TRBV27 with TRBJ2-1; 8 bases fit TRBD2. The CDR3 loop spans 15 amino acids. The V and J ends lost 5 bases and 4 bases, in that order; junction bases with no gene match: 7. In germline, CDR1 is MNHEY, CDR2 SMNVEV (reference sequence). CDR3 bases: TGTGCCAGCAGTCCAAGCGGGAGAACATACAATGAGCAGTTCTTC. The encoded protein is CASSPSGRTYNEQFF.

This clone has more than one count but fewer than ten. The rearrangement joins TRBV29-1 to TRBJ2-5, with a tentative D call TRBD1 (6 bases). CDR1 and CDR2 from the germline V gene are SQVTM and ANQGSEA. The CDR3 loop spans 13 amino acids. V gave up 3 bases and J gave up 2 bases, with 10 bases separating them. The CDR3 nucleotides read TGCAGCGTTGATAGGGGGAGACAAGAGACCCAGTACTTC. Protein sequence: CSVDRGRQETQYF.

The chain is built from TRBV19 and TRBJ2-1; 10 bases align to TRBD1. This CDR3 comprises 13 residues. With V trimmed by 10 bases and J by 6 bases, 6 bases remained unmatched. From germline, CDR1 is LNHDA and CDR2 SQIVND (reference sequence). Here the CDR3 reads CATVDRGSNEQFF. In DNA, the CDR3 is TGTGCCACCGTGGACAGGGGGAGCAATGAGCAGTTCTTC.

This clone was counted between two and nine times. This sequence joins TRBV4-2 and TRBJ1-1; the D is unclear. Trimming pared 0 bases from V and 1 base from J, leaving 9 bases between. This CDR3 is built from 15 residues. Germline assignment: CDR1 LGHNA and CDR2 YNFKEQ. DNA for the CDR3: TGTGCCAGCAGCCAAGACGCTGGCACGAACACTGAAGCTTTCTTT. Protein sequence: CASSQDAGTNTEAFF.